The next 3 T cell receptor beta chains were all read from a single sample in a study of OX40 agonist ivuxolimab in advanced cancers. TCRdb keeps only in-frame clones here, not all; method: immunoSEQ multiplex PCR. The data show about 82,000 clones, over 80% seen once. This specimen was CD4+ or CD8+ T cells sorted from blood, taken in a trial of the OX40 agonist ivuxolimab. These receptors came from an adult with an advanced solid tumor such as melanoma, head and neck, liver or kidney cancer.

Of note for this clone: The identical CDR3 is also encoded by other nucleotide sequences in the sample. The V gene is TRBV27, the J gene TRBJ1-1, with no clear D. Per germline, CDR1 MNHEY and CDR2 SMNVEV (reference sequence). The CDR3 extends over 14 amino acids. Trimming shortened V by 3 bases and J by 0 bases, and 8 bases separated the two germline ends. CDR3 amino acids: CASSLGGLNTEAFF. CDR3 nucleotides: TGTGCCAGCAGTTTGGGAGGACTGAACACTGAAGCTTTCTTT.

V gene TRBV7-3 combines with J gene TRBJ2-3, with 11 nucleotides matching TRBD2. CDR3 length equals 17 residues. V dropped 1 base and J dropped 4; count of bases not matched to a gene: 7. The V gene's germline CDR1 is SGHTA and CDR2 FQGTGA. CDR3 sequence: CASSLKRLAGPADTQYF. DNA for the CDR3: TGTGCCAGCAGCTTAAAAAGACTAGCGGGACCTGCAGATACGCAGTATTTT.

The chain combines TRBV7-9 with TRBJ1-1; D uncertain. V was clipped by 3 bases and J by 2 bases, with 4 bases between them. Germline CDR1 and CDR2: SEHNR and FQNEAQ (reference sequence). This CDR3 spans 12 amino acids. The CDR3 nucleotides read TGTGCCAGCAGCTTTGACAACACTGAAGCTTTCTTT. This encodes CASSFDNTEAFF.